The entry below describes one T cell receptor (beta chain). Antigen: not known. The data derive from a study of T cell repertoires in cytomegalovirus infection. On the study more broadly: The authors used CMV epitopes that were HLA-C-restricted (recently identified) and HLA-B-restricted (well studied).

A single record per CDR3 protein comes from TCRdb applying MiXCR to the reads. The data contain more than 250,000 distinct CDR3 sequences, just under 25% of them singletons. Germline-derived CDR1 and CDR2 are SGHNT and YYREEE (reference sequence). The length of the CDR3 is 13 residues. V was clipped by 0 bases and J by 10 bases, with 10 bases between them. General observations from the study: Identification of carriers of CMV plus the relevant HLA was performed using cumulative public TCR beta family frequency.

The rearrangement joins TRBV5-4 to TRBJ2-2; D gene unclear. The TCR originated in a human donor in good health (CMV status not recorded). Some clones in this sample may be carry-over from other donors' samples. This sample comprised cultured PBMCs, obtained from culture after CMV antigen stimulation. The CDR3 nucleotides are TGTGCCAGCAGCTTGGGGCCACAACAGGAGCTGTTTTTT. Translating gives CASSLGPQQELFF.